These T cell receptor beta chains were read from a single sample in a study of early T cells in non-severe SARS-CoV-2 infection. Via MiXCR, TCRdb re-called the 5' RACE reads, giving one row per CDR3 protein. The sample yields about 77,000 distinct CDR3 sequences, about a sixth seen once. The sequenced material came from whole blood. The receptor set was obtained from an adult who was a healthcare worker with PCR-confirmed SARS-CoV-2 infection or an uninfected control (not recorded which). Both conserved end residues are trimmed from each CDR3.

>TRBV5-6|TRBJ1-5
ASSYGNRNQPQH
>TRBV5-6|TRBJ2-2
ASSLLAGPSYTGELF
>TRBV7-8|TRBJ2-7
ASSFGIHEGKDEQY
>TRBV15|TRBJ2-3
ATSRRRGLSTDTQY
>TRBV5-1|TRBJ2-3
ASSFGGGTSTDTQY
>TRBV6-6|TRBJ1-6
ASSSSRGRPNSPLH
>TRBV7-6|TRBJ2-5
ASSLDWGQETQY
>TRBV10-3|TRBJ2-1
AISESFSSGLLGYNEQF
>TRBV9|TRBJ2-3
ASSVSPTDTQY
>TRBV20-1|TRBJ1-1
SARGALTFLSGTEAF
>TRBV20-1|TRBJ2-7
SASVSGDRPYEQY
>TRBV2|TRBJ2-7
ASSLLYEQY
>TRBV6-1|TRBJ2-3
ASSALAGVSTDTQY
>TRBV20-1|TRBJ1-1
SATSTPMNTEAF
>TRBV12-3/TRBV12-4|TRBJ1-1
ASSLGEGRNTEAF
>TRBV7-9|TRBJ2-7
ASSFRDEQY
>TRBV12-3/TRBV12-4|TRBJ2-1
ASSRPGSGGAYNEQF
>TRBV27|TRBJ2-3
ASSFISTGTGTTDTQY
>TRBV7-2|TRBJ2-2
ASSREGRTANTGELF
>TRBV3-1|TRBJ1-2
ASSQETGSGYT
>TRBV2|TRBJ2-3
ASSPDQLGLAGFTDTQY
>TRBV10-3|TRBJ2-1
AISESRDSSNEQF
>TRBV12-3/TRBV12-4|TRBJ1-6
ASSPGLFASPLH
>TRBV30|TRBJ2-4
AWSVRSGLAQY
>TRBV10-3|TRBJ1-1
ATQNLLNTEAF
>TRBV12-3/TRBV12-4|TRBJ2-2
ASRGTGELF
>TRBV11-1|TRBJ2-1
ASSLLIGYNEQF
>TRBV7-9|TRBJ2-2
ASSFRGDTGELF
>TRBV7-3|TRBJ2-2
ASSTNQGGSGWPGELF
>TRBV12-3/TRBV12-4|TRBJ1-2
ASRGRGQGANYGYT
>TRBV12-3/TRBV12-4|TRBJ2-1
ASSTRTSAYNEQF
>TRBV4-2|TRBJ2-7
ASSHSDSYEQY
>TRBV20-1|TRBJ2-7
SARGPQHSYEQY
>TRBV2|TRBJ2-5
ASRTDREGETQY
>TRBV10-3|TRBJ2-1
AISSGSDYNEQF
>TRBV19|TRBJ1-5
AGGGDRKGRDNQPQH
>TRBV5-8|TRBJ1-2
ASSLDRGAGGYT
>TRBV27|TRBJ2-1
ATSRTTSSYNEQF
>TRBV2|TRBJ2-5
ASSLAVETQY
>TRBV10-3|TRBJ2-3
AIAGTGSTDTQY
>TRBV2|TRBJ1-2
ASSDSGGYT
>TRBV2|TRBJ2-1
ASMFERMTNNEQF
>TRBV2|TRBJ2-7
ASRESGLEQY
>TRBV6-6|TRBJ2-3
ASSSLPDTQY
>TRBV18|TRBJ1-1
ASSPTSQASGTEAF
>TRBV11-2|TRBJ1-2
ASSLNRGSSDGYT